This T cell receptor (beta chain) appears in the sequencing data of a study of shared clonotypes between healthy human individuals. Sequencing used immunoSEQ multiplex PCR; TCRdb keeps in-frame clones, though not all of them. The data hold some 1 million clones, with about 75% observed a single time. Looked up from germline, CDR1 is SGHTA and CDR2 is FQGTGA. V lost 8 bases and J 2 bases, leaving 15 bases between the germline ends. The CDR3 runs to 14 residues. The chain carries TRBV7-3 and TRBJ2-5, with D possibly TRBD1 on 5 matching bases. The receptor's source is a man aged 18-30 years in good health. Sequences were obtained from memory CD4+ T cells sorted from blood. Subset described: CD45RA-negative fraction. This CDR3 reads CASPFLDRQETQYF. For the CDR3, the DNA is TGTGCCAGCCCCTTCCTAGACAGACAAGAGACCCAGTACTTC. Filled out from reference TRBV7-3 and TRBJ2-5, the complete variable domain reads GAGVSQTPSNKVTEKGKYVELRCDPISGHTALYWYRQSLGQGPEFLIYFQGTGAADDSGLPNDRFFAVRPEGSVSTLKIQRTERGDSAVYLCASPFLDRQETQYFGPGTRLLVL.